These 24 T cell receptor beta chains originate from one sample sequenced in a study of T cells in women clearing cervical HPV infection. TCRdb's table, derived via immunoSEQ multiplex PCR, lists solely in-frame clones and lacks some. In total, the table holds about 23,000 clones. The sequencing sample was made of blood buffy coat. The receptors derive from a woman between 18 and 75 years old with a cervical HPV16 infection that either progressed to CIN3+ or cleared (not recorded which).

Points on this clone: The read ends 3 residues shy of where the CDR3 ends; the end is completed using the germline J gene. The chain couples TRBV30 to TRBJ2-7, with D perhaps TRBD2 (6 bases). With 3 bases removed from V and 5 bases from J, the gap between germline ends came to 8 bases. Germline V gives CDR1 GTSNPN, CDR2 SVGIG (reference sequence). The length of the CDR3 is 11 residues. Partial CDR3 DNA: TGTGCCTGGAGGACTAGGGACGAG. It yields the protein CAWRTRDE. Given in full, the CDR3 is CAWRTRDEQYF.

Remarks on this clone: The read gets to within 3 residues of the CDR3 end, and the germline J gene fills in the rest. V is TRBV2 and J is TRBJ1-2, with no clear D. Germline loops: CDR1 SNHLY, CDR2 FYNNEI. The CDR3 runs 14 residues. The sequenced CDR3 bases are TGTGCCACCCTCGGACTAGCGGGAGTAGGTACC. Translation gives CATLGLAGVGT. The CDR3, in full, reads CATLGLAGVGTYTF.

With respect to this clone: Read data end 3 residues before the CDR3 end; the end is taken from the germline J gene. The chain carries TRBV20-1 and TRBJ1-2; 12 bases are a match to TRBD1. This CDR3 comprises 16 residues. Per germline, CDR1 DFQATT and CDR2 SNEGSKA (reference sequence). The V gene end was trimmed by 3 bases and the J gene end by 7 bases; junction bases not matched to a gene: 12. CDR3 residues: CSASPGTGGSSAGYTF. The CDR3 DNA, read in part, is TGCAGTGCTAGTCCCGGGACAGGGGGCTCTTCAGCTGGC.

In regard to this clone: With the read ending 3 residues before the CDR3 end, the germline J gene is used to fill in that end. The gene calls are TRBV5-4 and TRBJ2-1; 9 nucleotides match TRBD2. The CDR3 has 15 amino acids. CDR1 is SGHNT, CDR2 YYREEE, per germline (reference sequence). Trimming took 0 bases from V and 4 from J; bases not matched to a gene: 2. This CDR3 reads CASSLDSGSYNEQFF. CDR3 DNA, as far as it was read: TGTGCCAGCAGCTTGGATAGCGGGAGTTACAATGAG.

The CDR3 spells CASSKGDFINEQFF. The CDR3 bases that were read are TGTGCCAGTAGTAAAGGGGACTTCATCAATGAG. The chain carries TRBV19 and TRBJ2-1, with D possibly matching TRBD2 (6 bases). The read finishes 3 residues shy of the CDR3 end, and the germline J gene is used to complete it. The germline V and J ends were trimmed by 4 bases and 6 bases, with 13 bases remaining between them. CDR1 LNHDA and CDR2 SQIVND come from the germline V gene (reference sequence). This CDR3 comprises 14 residues.

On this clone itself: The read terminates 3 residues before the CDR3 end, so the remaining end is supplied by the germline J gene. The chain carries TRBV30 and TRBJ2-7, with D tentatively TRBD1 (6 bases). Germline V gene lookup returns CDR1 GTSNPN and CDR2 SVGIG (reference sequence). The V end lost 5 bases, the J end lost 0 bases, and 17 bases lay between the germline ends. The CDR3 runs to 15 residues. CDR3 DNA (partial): TGTGCCTGGGATATACAGGGTGGGAGCTCCTACGAG. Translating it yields CAWDIQGGSSYE. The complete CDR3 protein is CAWDIQGGSSYEQYF.

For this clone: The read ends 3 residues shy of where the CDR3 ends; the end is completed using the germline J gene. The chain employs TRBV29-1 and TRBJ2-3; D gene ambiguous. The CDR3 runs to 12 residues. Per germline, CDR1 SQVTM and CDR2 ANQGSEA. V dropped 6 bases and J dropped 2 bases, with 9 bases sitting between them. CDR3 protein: CSVILLTDTQYF. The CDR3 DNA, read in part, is TGCAGCGTAATACTCCTCACAGATACG.

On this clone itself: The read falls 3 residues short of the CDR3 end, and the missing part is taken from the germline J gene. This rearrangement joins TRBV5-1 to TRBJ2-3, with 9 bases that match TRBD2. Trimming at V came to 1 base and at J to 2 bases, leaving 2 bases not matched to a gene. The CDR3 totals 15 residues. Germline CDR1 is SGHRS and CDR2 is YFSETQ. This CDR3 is CASSLRLADTDTQYF. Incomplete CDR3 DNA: TGCGCCAGCAGCTTGAGACTAGCGGACACAGATACG.

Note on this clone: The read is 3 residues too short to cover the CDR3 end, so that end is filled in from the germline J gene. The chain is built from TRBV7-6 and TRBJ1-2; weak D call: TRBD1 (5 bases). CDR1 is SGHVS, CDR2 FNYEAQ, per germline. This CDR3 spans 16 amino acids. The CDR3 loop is CASSLGTSGSTDTYTF. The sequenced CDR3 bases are TGTGCCAGCAGCTTGGGGACTAGCGGAAGCACAGATACC.

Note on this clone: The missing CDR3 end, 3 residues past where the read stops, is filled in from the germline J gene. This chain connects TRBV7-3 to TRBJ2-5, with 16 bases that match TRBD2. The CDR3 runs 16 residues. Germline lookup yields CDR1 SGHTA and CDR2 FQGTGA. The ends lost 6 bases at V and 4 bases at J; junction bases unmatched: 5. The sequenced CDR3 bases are TGTGCCAGCAGTCCGGGACTAGCGGGGGGGTTAGAGACC. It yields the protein CASSPGLAGGLET. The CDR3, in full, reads CASSPGLAGGLETQYF.

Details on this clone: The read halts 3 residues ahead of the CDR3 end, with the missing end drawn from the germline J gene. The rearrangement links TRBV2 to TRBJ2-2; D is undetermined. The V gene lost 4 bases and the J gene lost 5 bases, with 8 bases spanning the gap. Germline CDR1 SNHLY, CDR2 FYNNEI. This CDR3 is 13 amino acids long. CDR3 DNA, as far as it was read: TGTGCCAGCAGTGTGGGCCCTACCGGGGAG. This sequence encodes CASSVGPTGE. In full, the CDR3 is CASSVGPTGELFF.

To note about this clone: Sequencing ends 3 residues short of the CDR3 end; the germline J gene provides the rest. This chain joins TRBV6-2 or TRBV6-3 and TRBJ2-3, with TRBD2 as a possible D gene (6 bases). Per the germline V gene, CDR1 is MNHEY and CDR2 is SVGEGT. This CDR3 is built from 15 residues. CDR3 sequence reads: CASSYPGRTNQPQYF. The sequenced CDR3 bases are TGTGCCAGCAGTTACCCCGGACGGACTAATCAGCCG.

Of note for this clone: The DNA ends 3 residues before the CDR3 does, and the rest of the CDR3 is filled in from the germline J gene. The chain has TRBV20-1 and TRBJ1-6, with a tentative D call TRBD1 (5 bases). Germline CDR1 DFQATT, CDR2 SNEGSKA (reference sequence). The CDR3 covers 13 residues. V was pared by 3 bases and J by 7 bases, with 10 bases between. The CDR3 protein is CSASQGPNSPLHF. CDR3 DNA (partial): TGCAGTGCTAGTCAGGGCCCCAATTCACCC.

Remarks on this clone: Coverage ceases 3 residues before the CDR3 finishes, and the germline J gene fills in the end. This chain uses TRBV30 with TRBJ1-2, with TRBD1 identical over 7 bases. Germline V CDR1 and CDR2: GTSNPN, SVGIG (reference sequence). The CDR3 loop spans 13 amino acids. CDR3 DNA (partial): TGTGCCTGGAAAGACAGGGTCAAAAACATC. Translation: CAWKDRVKNI. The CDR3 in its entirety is CAWKDRVKNIYTF. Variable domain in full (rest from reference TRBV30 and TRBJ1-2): SQTIHQWPATLVQPVGSPLSLECTVEGTSNPNLYWYRQAAGRGLQLLFYSVGIGQISSEVPQNLSASRPQDRQFILSSKKLLLSDSGFYLCAWKDRVKNIYTFGSGTRLTVV.

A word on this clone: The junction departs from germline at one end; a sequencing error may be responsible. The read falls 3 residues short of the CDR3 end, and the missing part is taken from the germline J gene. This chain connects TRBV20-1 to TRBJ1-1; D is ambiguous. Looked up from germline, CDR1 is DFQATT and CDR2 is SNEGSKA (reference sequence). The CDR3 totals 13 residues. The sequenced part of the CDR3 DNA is TGCAATGCTAGTGACATCAAGAACACTGAA. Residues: CNASDIKNTE. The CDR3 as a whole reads CNASDIKNTEAFF.

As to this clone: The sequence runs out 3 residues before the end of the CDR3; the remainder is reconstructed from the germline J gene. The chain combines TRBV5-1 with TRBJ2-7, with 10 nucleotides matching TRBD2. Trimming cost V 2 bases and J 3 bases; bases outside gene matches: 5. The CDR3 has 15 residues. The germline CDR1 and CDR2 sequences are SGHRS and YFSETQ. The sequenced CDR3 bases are TGCGCCAGCAGCTTTCTAGCGGGGGTGGTCTACGAG. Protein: CASSFLAGVVYE. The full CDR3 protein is CASSFLAGVVYEQYF.

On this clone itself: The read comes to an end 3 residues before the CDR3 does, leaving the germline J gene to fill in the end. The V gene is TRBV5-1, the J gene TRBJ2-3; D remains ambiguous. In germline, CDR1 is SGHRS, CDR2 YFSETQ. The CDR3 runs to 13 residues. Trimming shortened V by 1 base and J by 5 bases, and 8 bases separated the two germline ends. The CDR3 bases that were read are TGCGCCAGCAGCTTGCCAGGCCAAGATACG. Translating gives CASSLPGQDT. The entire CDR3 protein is CASSLPGQDTQYF.

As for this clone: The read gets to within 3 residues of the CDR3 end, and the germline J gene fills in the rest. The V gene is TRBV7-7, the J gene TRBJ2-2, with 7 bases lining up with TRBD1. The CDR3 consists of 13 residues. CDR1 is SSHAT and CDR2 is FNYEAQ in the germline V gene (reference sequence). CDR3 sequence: CASSLGDSTPLFF. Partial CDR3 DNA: TGTGCCAGCAGCTTAGGGGACAGCACACCG.

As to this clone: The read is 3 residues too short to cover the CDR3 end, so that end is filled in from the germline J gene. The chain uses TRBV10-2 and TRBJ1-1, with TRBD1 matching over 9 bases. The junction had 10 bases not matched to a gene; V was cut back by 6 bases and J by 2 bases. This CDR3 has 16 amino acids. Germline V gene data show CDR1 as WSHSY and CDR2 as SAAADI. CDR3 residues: CASRDTDRGYNTEAFF. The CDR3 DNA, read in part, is TGCGCCAGCAGGGATACAGACAGGGGGTATAACACTGAA.

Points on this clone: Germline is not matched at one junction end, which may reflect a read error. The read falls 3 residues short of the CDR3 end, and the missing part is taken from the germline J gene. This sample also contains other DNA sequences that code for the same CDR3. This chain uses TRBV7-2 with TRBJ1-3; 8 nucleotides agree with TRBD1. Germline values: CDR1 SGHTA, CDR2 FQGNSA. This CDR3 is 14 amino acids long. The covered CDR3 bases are TGTGCCAGCAGCCCAGGGGGCTCCGGAAACACT. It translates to CASSPGGSGNT. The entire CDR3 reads CASSPGGSGNTIYF. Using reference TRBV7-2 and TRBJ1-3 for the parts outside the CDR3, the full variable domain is GAGVSQSPSNKVTEKGKDVELRCDPISGHTALYWYRQSLGQGLEFLIYFQGNSAPDKSGLPSDRFSAERTGGSVSTLTIQRTQQEDSAVYLCASSPGGSGNTIYFGEGSWLTVV.

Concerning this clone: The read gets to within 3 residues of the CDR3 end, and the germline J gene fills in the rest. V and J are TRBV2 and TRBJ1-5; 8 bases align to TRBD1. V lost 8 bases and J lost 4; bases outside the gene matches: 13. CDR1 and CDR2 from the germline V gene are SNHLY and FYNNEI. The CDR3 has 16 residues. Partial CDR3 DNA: TGTGCCAGCGCCAGGACAGGGATAGTACGGAATCAGCCC. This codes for CASARTGIVRNQP. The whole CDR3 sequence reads CASARTGIVRNQPQHF.

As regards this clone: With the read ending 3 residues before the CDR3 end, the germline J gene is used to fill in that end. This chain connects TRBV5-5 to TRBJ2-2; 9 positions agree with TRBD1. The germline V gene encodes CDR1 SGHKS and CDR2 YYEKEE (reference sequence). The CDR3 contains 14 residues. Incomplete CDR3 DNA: TGTGCCAGCAGCCGGGGACAGGGCGGTTCACCG. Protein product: CASSRGQGGSP. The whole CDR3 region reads CASSRGQGGSPLFF.

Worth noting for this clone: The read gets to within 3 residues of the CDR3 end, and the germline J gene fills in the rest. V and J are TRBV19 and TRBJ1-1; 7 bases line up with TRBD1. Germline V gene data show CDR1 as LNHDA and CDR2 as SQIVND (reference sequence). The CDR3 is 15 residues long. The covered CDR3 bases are TGTGCCAGTAGTCCCCGGACAGGATCCGGTAGGTGG. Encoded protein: CASSPRTGSGRW. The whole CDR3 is CASSPRTGSGRWAFF.

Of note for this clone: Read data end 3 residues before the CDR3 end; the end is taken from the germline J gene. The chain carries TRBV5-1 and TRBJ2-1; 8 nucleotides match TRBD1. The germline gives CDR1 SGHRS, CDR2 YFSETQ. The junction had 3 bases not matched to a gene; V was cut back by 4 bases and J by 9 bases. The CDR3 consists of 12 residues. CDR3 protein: CASSDRGSEQFF. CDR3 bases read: TGCGCCAGCAGCGACAGGGGCAGTGAG.